Described below is a single T cell receptor (beta chain) sequence and its context. The data are from a study of T-cell memory formation after mild COVID-19. Each CDR3 protein is one row after TCRdb ran MiXCR on the 5' RACE reads. The sample consists of under 600,000 distinct CDR3 sequences, less than 25% of them appearing once. With V trimmed by 4 bases and J by 4 bases, 10 bases remained unmatched. CDR1 and CDR2 from the germline V gene are SNHLY and FYNNEI. The CDR3 loop spans 15 amino acids. The sequenced sample was PBMCs or a T cell subset sorted from them (not recorded which). V is TRBV2 and J is TRBJ2-7; 7 positions match TRBD1. The sequence was collected from an adult woman who had mild COVID-19 (a few samples of this study predate the infection). Cell type and time point are not known. The CDR3 reads CASSALRGMGYEQYF. In nucleotides, the CDR3 is TGTGCCAGCAGTGCGCTCAGGGGGATGGGGTACGAGCAGTACTTC. The entire variable domain, with the rest obtained from reference TRBV2 and TRBJ2-7, is as follows: EPEVTQTPSHQVTQMGQEVILRCVPISNHLYFYWYRQILGQKVEFLVSFYNNEISEKSEIFDDQFSVERPDGSNFTLKIRSTKLEDSAMYFCASSALRGMGYEQYFGPGTRLTVT.